This T cell receptor (beta chain) was sequenced for a study of blood T cell repertoires in COVID-19. Study information: In each case, the material was cDNA or gDNA derived from T cells, B-cell-depleted T cells, or PBMCs.

Looked up from germline, CDR1 is PRHDT and CDR2 is FYEKMQ (reference sequence). The CDR3 has 15 residues. V shed 3 bases, J shed 6 bases, and the junction held 10 bases outside the gene matches. As handled by the study authors: Reference gene primers were amplified, and this amplification served to estimate nucleated cell counts. Sequencing used immunoSEQ multiplex PCR; TCRdb keeps in-frame clones, though not all of them. That table gives V, J and clone size, and the DNA gave D and trimming. The repertoire has tens of thousands of clones, about 73% of them found once; the top ten carry about 15%. This sequence joins TRBV13 and TRBJ1-2; 7 positions match TRBD1. The TCR was taken from a woman aged 70 to 79 with acute or convalescent COVID-19. The sample consisted of peripheral blood. CDR3 nucleotide sequence: TGTGCCAGCAGCTTCCGACAGGGCCGGATGGATGGCTACACCTTC. Its translation: CASSFRQGRMDGYTF.